A single sample gave rise to the 7 T cell receptor beta chains below, sequenced in a study of PD-1 and CTLA-4 blockade in melanoma. Profiled with immunoSEQ multiplex PCR; TCRdb holds only in-frame clones, not every one. Of about 31,000 clones in the sample, about 85% are singletons; the top ten hold 5% to 6.5%. Here the sequenced sample was CD8+ T cells from peripheral blood, taken from a patient given anti-PD-1 treatment. The receptor source for this set is a human donor with melanoma.

The chain employs TRBV3-1 (or the pseudogene TRBV3-2) and TRBJ2-1; D may be TRBD2 (6 bases). This CDR3 spans 16 amino acids. Trimming removed 4 bases from V and 8 bases from J, with 21 bases in between. Germline lookup yields CDR1 LGHDT and CDR2 YNNKEL (reference sequence). The chain's CDR3 is CASSPYGFGGTDEQFF. CDR3 nucleotides: TGTGCCAGCAGCCCCTATGGATTCGGGGGAACGGATGAGCAGTTCTTC.

The rearrangement joins TRBV28 to TRBJ2-3; possibly TRBD2 for D (6 bases). Germline CDR1 reads MDHEN; CDR2 reads SYDVKM. The length of the CDR3 is 14 residues. With 9 bases removed from V and 8 bases from J, the gap between germline ends came to 21 bases. Here the CDR3 DNA reads TGTGCCAGTGGAGGGACTGTTCCTCTAGGTACGCAGTATTTT. Its protein product is CASGGTVPLGTQYF.

The V call is TRBV24-1, the J call TRBJ2-3; 13 bases map to TRBD2. Germline-derived CDR1 and CDR2 are KGHDR and SFDVKD. The ends lost 0 bases at V and 4 bases at J; junction bases unmatched: 3. This CDR3 contains 17 residues. The CDR3 loop is CATSDLTSGGAADTQYF. The CDR3 nucleotides read TGTGCCACCAGTGATTTGACTAGCGGGGGGGCCGCAGATACGCAGTATTTT.

The gene calls are TRBV30 and TRBJ2-1; 10 bases fit TRBD2. Germline values: CDR1 GTSNPN, CDR2 SVGIG (reference sequence). The CDR3 has 14 residues. V was clipped by 4 bases and J by 9 bases; unmatched bases: 9. CDR3 nucleotide sequence: TGTGCCTGGACCAAGCGGGGGGGCCCCGGTGAGCAGTTCTTC. It specifies CAWTKRGGPGEQFF.

This chain uses TRBV27 with TRBJ2-1; the D gene is possibly TRBD2 (5 bases). Trimming left V 0 bases short and J 0 bases short, with 6 bases between. Germline CDR1 is MNHEY and CDR2 is SMNVEV (reference sequence). The CDR3 runs to 15 residues. The CDR3 sequence: CASSLSGSSYNEQFF. CDR3 nucleotide sequence: TGTGCCAGCAGTTTATCTGGGAGCTCCTACAATGAGCAGTTCTTC.

The rearrangement links TRBV5-1 to TRBJ2-1; 7 nucleotides agree with TRBD2. J gave up 6 bases and V 6 bases, and 9 bases lay outside the gene matches. In germline, CDR1 is SGHRS, CDR2 YFSETQ. CDR3 size: 14 residues. CDR3 sequence: CASTTSSSGNEQFF. The DNA for the CDR3 is TGCGCCAGCACGACTAGCTCCTCCGGCAATGAGCAGTTCTTC.

The CDR3: CASSPPSSYNSPLHF. The CDR3 region has the DNA TGTGCCAGCAGTCCTCCGAGCTCCTATAATTCACCCCTCCACTTT. The chain employs TRBV27 and TRBJ1-6; D is uncertain. There are 15 residues in the CDR3. V was trimmed by 5 bases and J by 0 bases, leaving 8 bases between them. CDR1 is MNHEY and CDR2 is SMNVEV in the germline V gene (reference sequence).